The 31 T cell receptor beta chains in this list originate from one sample, sequenced in a study of cytomegalovirus exposure and HLA in healthy donors. Clones were sequenced by immunoSEQ multiplex PCR, and TCRdb holds only the in-frame ones, with some missing. The sample lists under 130,000 clones, about 88% occurring once. The sequencing input was PBMCs. All receptors derive from a woman aged 18-29 years in good health and CMV-seropositive.

V is TRBV19 and J is TRBJ2-1; 9 positions match TRBD2. The CDR3 runs 16 residues. Trimming at V came to 5 bases and at J to 5 bases, leaving 10 bases not matched to a gene. Germline lookup yields CDR1 LNHDA and CDR2 SQIVND (reference sequence). CDR3 DNA sequence: TGTGCCAGTAGTCCCTTAAGCGGGAGGATAAACAATGAGCAGTTCTTC. Its translation is CASSPLSGRINNEQFF. Using reference TRBV19 and TRBJ2-1 for the parts outside the CDR3, the full variable domain is DGGITQSPKYLFRKEGQNVTLSCEQNLNHDAMYWYRQDPGQGLRLIYYSQIVNDFQKGDIAEGYSVSREKKESFPLTVTSAQKNPTAFYLCASSPLSGRINNEQFFGPGTRLTVL.

The chain combines TRBV6-6 with TRBJ2-7, with 7 bases lining up with TRBD2. CDR3 length: 12 residues. After removal of 11 bases from V and 4 bases from J, the junction contained 8 bases not matched to a gene. The germline CDR1 and CDR2 sequences are MNHNY and SVGAGI (reference sequence). Here the CDR3 DNA reads TGTGCCTCAGCGGGGCTGTTTTACGAGCAGTACTTC. Encoded protein: CASAGLFYEQYF.

The V gene is TRBV5-1, the J gene TRBJ2-1, with TRBD2 as a possible D gene (6 bases). The germline V gene has CDR1 SGHRS and CDR2 YFSETQ. This CDR3 comprises 15 residues. The V and J ends lost 3 bases and 9 bases respectively, with 19 bases between them. DNA for the CDR3: TGCGCCAGCAGCTATTCATCGGGCTCCGGGGGTGAGCAGTTCTTC. Amino acids: CASSYSSGSGGEQFF.

This clone appeared once. V is TRBV4-1 and J is TRBJ2-7; TRBD2 matches 8 bases. V shed 1 base, J shed 2 bases, and the junction held 4 bases outside the gene matches. CDR3 length: 15 amino acids. Germline values: CDR1 MGHRA, CDR2 YSYEKL. The CDR3 DNA reads as TGCGCCAGCAGCCAAGCGACGGGGGGGGCCTACGAGCAGTACTTC. This sequence encodes CASSQATGGAYEQYF.

The chain recombines TRBV4-1 with TRBJ1-3, with D unclear. The CDR3 covers 16 residues. Between the trimmed V and J ends, which lost 0 bases and 0 bases, there was a span of 9 bases. Germline lookup yields CDR1 MGHRA and CDR2 YSYEKL. CDR3 nucleotides: TGCGCCAGCAGCCAAGATATCACAGTCTCTGGAAACACCATATATTTT. This translates into CASSQDITVSGNTIYF.

The V call is TRBV30, the J call TRBJ2-7; 8 nucleotides match TRBD1. Germline-derived CDR1 and CDR2 are GTSNPN and SVGIG (reference sequence). V shed 0 bases, J shed 2 bases, and the junction held 6 bases outside the gene matches. The CDR3 length is 15 residues. CDR3 protein: CAWSVRTGIAYEQYF. The CDR3 nucleotides are TGTGCCTGGAGTGTACGGACAGGGATCGCCTACGAGCAGTACTTC.

For the CDR3, the DNA is TGTGCCAGCTTTCTCCCGGGACAGGGTCGGGGCCAGGGCTATGGCTACACCTTC. Translation gives CASFLPGQGRGQGYGYTF. The chain carries TRBV5-4 and TRBJ1-2; the match to TRBD1 covers 9 bases. The CDR3 sequence is 18 residues long. V lost 7 bases to trimming and J lost 4 bases; unmatched junction nucleotides: 20. Germline CDR1 SGHNT, CDR2 YYREEE (reference sequence).

The chain is built from TRBV25-1 and TRBJ2-1; tentatively, D is TRBD2 (5 bases). The germline V and J ends were trimmed by 3 bases and 14 bases, with 11 bases remaining between them. Per the germline V gene, CDR1 is MGHDK and CDR2 is SYGVNS. The CDR3 is 11 amino acids. The CDR3 nucleotides are TGTGCCAGCAGTGATGTGACTACTAAGTTCTTC. It specifies CASSDVTTKFF.

Regarding this clone: A clone one base away is much larger, so this may be a read error. The chain combines TRBV2 with TRBJ2-7; a weak D match, TRBD1 (5 bases). CDR3 length equals 11 residues. Deletions cut 6 bases from V and 2 bases from J, with 5 bases between. CDR1 is SNHLY and CDR2 is FYNNEI in the germline V gene. The CDR3 sequence is CASRDTYEQYF. For the CDR3, the DNA is TGTGCCAGCAGGGACACCTACGAGCAGTACTTC.

The chain recombines TRBV4-2 with TRBJ1-5; 10 bases map to TRBD1. Germline trimming cut 5 bases from V and 6 bases from J; bases unmatched to any gene: 4. The CDR3 totals 14 residues. CDR1 and CDR2 (germline): LGHNA, YNFKEQ. The CDR3 sequence: CASSGTGEAQPQHF. Here the CDR3 DNA reads TGTGCCAGCAGCGGGACAGGGGAGGCTCAGCCCCAGCATTTT.

This chain links TRBV28 with TRBJ2-2; 13 bases are shared with TRBD2. The V gene's germline CDR1 is MDHEN and CDR2 SYDVKM. Losses at the gene ends were 7 bases for V and 4 bases for J; bases not matched to a gene: 6. The length of the CDR3 is 16 residues. The CDR3 here is CASTVTSGGITGELFF. CDR3 coding DNA: TGTGCCAGCACCGTGACTAGCGGGGGGATCACCGGGGAGCTGTTTTTT.

The chain links TRBV30 to TRBJ2-7; D is undetermined. CDR3 length: 12 residues. Germline CDR1 is GTSNPN and CDR2 is SVGIG (reference sequence). V lost 3 bases to trimming and J lost 2 bases, with 8 bases between them. As DNA, the CDR3 is TGTGCCTGGAGCGGAGCAGCCTACGAGCAGTACTTC. Protein product: CAWSGAAYEQYF.

The chain recombines TRBV4-1 with TRBJ2-7; D perhaps matches TRBD2 (7 bases). V was cut by 4 bases and J by 0 bases, with 10 bases left in between. The CDR3 length is 14 residues. Germline-derived CDR1 and CDR2 are MGHRA and YSYEKL. The CDR3 sequence: CASSLGGGSYEQYF. CDR3 bases: TGCGCCAGCAGCCTAGGGGGGGGCTCCTACGAGCAGTACTTC.

The chain joins TRBV25-1 to TRBJ2-1; 12 nucleotides align to TRBD1. CDR1 is MGHDK and CDR2 is SYGVNS in the germline V gene. J gave up 11 bases and V 7 bases, and 9 bases lay outside the gene matches. This CDR3 has 14 residues. The CDR3 spells CASTPRGQGAQQFF. The CDR3 nucleotides read TGTGCCAGCACCCCCAGGGGACAGGGGGCTCAGCAGTTCTTC.

The genes are TRBV2 and TRBJ2-5, with TRBD1 matching over 9 bases. J lost 2 bases, V lost 7 bases, and 5 bases had no gene match. The CDR3 covers 14 residues. Germline V gene lookup returns CDR1 SNHLY and CDR2 FYNNEI. CDR3 DNA sequence: TGTGCCAGCAAGGACAGGGGCGGGCAAGAGACCCAGTACTTC. Protein: CASKDRGGQETQYF. Variable domain in full (rest from reference TRBV2 and TRBJ2-5): EPEVTQTPSHQVTQMGQEVILRCVPISNHLYFYWYRQILGQKVEFLVSFYNNEISEKSEIFDDQFSVERPDGSNFTLKIRSTKLEDSAMYFCASKDRGGQETQYFGPGTRLLVL.

V usage is TRBV7-2 and J usage is TRBJ2-7; D is ambiguous. From germline, CDR1 is SGHTA and CDR2 FQGNSA. V was pared by 1 base and J by 1 base, with 8 bases between. This CDR3 has 14 residues. CDR3 bases: TGTGCCAGCAGCTTAGATCAGTCTTCCTACGAGCAGTACTTC. Its protein is CASSLDQSSYEQYF.

V and J are TRBV19 and TRBJ1-1; D perhaps matches TRBD1 (6 bases). The CDR3 consists of 13 residues. V was clipped by 3 bases and J by 5 bases, with 10 bases between them. Germline CDR1 is LNHDA and CDR2 is SQIVND (reference sequence). This CDR3 reads CASSMGGHTEAFF. CDR3 nucleotide sequence: TGTGCCAGTAGTATGGGGGGGCATACTGAAGCTTTCTTT.

This clone has just one count. The chain joins TRBV28 to TRBJ2-3, with 8 bases matching TRBD1. Trimming took 5 bases from V and 6 from J; bases not matched to a gene: 10. The CDR3 totals 15 residues. Germline CDR1 reads MDHEN; CDR2 reads SYDVKM. The CDR3 protein is CASSQQDRDSDTQYF. Written as DNA, the CDR3 is TGTGCCAGCAGTCAACAGGACAGGGATTCTGATACGCAGTATTTT.

The chain is built from TRBV11-2 and TRBJ2-5, with TRBD2 identical over 13 bases. CDR3 length equals 18 residues. Germline CDR1 and CDR2: SGHAT and FQNNGV. V was pared by 5 bases and J by 5 bases, with 14 bases of the junction left unmatched. The CDR3 spells CASSQLGLAGVRGETQYF. The DNA of the CDR3 is TGTGCCAGCAGCCAACTAGGACTAGCGGGAGTAAGGGGTGAGACCCAGTACTTC.

The gene calls are TRBV5-1 and TRBJ2-2, with D maybe TRBD1 (7 bases). Germline V gene sequence: CDR1 SGHRS, CDR2 YFSETQ. V was cut by 2 bases and J by 1 base, with 12 bases left in between. This CDR3 is 16 amino acids long. CDR3 DNA: TGCGCCAGCAGCTTACGACAGGGACTGAACACCGGGGAGCTGTTTTTT. Its protein product is CASSLRQGLNTGELFF.

This chain connects TRBV11-2 to TRBJ1-2; 9 nucleotides line up with TRBD1. The CDR3 length is 16 residues. The V segment lost 5 bases and the J segment 1 base; nucleotides outside the gene matches: 8. Germline lookup yields CDR1 SGHAT and CDR2 FQNNGV. The DNA of the CDR3 is TGTGCCAGCAGCCCACTACAGGGGGCCCGTAACTATGGCTACACCTTC. Amino acid sequence: CASSPLQGARNYGYTF.

The genes are TRBV15 and TRBJ1-5, with TRBD1 as a possible D gene (5 bases). Trimming left V 7 bases short and J 4 bases short, with 11 bases between. This CDR3 is 13 amino acids long. Germline CDR1 LNHNV, CDR2 YYDKDF (reference sequence). As DNA, the CDR3 is TGTGCCACCATGTCAGGGCTAAATCAGCCCCAGCATTTT. It translates to CATMSGLNQPQHF.

This clone was picked up one time. J is TRBJ1-3 and V is TRBV18, with 9 bases matching TRBD1. CDR1 and CDR2 (germline): KGHSH, LQKENI. The CDR3 spans 15 residues. The junction had 1 base not matched to a gene; V was cut back by 4 bases and J by 0 bases. CDR3 sequence (DNA): TGTGCCAGCTCACGGGACAGGGTCTCTGGAAACACCATATATTTT. It specifies CASSRDRVSGNTIYF.

V usage is TRBV5-1 and J usage is TRBJ2-3; 7 bases are a match to TRBD2. Germline V gene lookup returns CDR1 SGHRS and CDR2 YFSETQ. Trimming cost V 0 bases and J 14 bases; bases outside gene matches: 12. This CDR3 is built from 14 residues. CDR3 coding DNA: TGCGCCAGCAGCTTGGCAGCGGCAGCGGGGACGTCGTATTTT. It translates to CASSLAAAAGTSYF.

This clone appeared a few times. The chain carries TRBV5-6 and TRBJ2-3; D possibly corresponds to TRBD2 (5 bases). From germline, CDR1 is SGHDT and CDR2 YYEEEE. The CDR3 has 18 residues. V lost 1 base, J lost 1 base, and 19 bases lay in between. The CDR3 DNA follows: TGTGCCAGCAGCTTGTTTAATCTGAGGGCCCCCGGCACAGATACGCAGTATTTT. This codes for CASSLFNLRAPGTDTQYF.

This chain connects TRBV28 to TRBJ1-4; 8 bases map to TRBD1. Germline V CDR1 and CDR2: MDHEN, SYDVKM. Trimming at V came to 5 bases and at J to 5 bases, leaving 10 bases not matched to a gene. The CDR3 loop spans 16 amino acids. CDR3 sequence: CASSTILGTGNEKLFF. The CDR3 DNA reads TGTGCCAGCAGTACGATCCTCGGGACAGGCAATGAAAAACTGTTTTTT.

The rearrangement joins TRBV5-1 to TRBJ2-2; D is undetermined. The germline V gene has CDR1 SGHRS and CDR2 YFSETQ. V shed 2 bases and J shed 5 bases, with 7 bases lying between them. The CDR3 sequence is 13 residues long. CDR3 amino acids: CASSFSVTGELFF. The CDR3 nucleotides read TGCGCCAGCAGCTTCTCGGTTACCGGGGAGCTGTTTTTT.

This clone has only one observation. The chain employs TRBV28 and TRBJ1-1; D call uncertain. The germline V gene has CDR1 MDHEN and CDR2 SYDVKM. The CDR3 is made up of 14 amino acids. Trimming stripped 3 bases from V and 2 bases from J, with 10 bases between. CDR3 sequence (DNA): TGTGCCAGCAGTTTTCGACTATCTAACACTGAAGCTTTCTTT. It translates to CASSFRLSNTEAFF.

The V call is TRBV7-2, the J call TRBJ2-7, with D possibly matching TRBD1 (6 bases). The V end lost 5 bases, the J end lost 2 bases, and 16 bases lay between the germline ends. Germline lookup yields CDR1 SGHTA and CDR2 FQGNSA. CDR3 length: 15 amino acids. CDR3 sequence reads: CASSTLNTGTYEQYF. The CDR3 nucleotides are TGTGCCAGCAGCACACTAAATACAGGGACCTACGAGCAGTACTTC.

This chain links TRBV6-5 with TRBJ1-5; D call uncertain. V was cut by 0 bases and J by 6 bases, with 9 bases left in between. The CDR3 is made up of 14 amino acids. Germline V gene lookup returns CDR1 MNHEY and CDR2 SVGAGI. CDR3 in amino acids: CASSYSKGSQPQHF. The CDR3 DNA reads TGTGCCAGCAGTTACTCGAAAGGGAGTCAGCCCCAGCATTTT.

This CDR3 is CASSLGGTGMNYGYTF. In DNA, the CDR3 is TGTGCCAGCAGCTTAGGTGGGACAGGGATGAACTATGGCTACACCTTC. This chain connects TRBV7-3 to TRBJ1-2; 9 nucleotides line up with TRBD1. The ends lost 2 bases at V and 2 bases at J; junction bases unmatched: 6. The CDR3 is 16 residues long. In germline, CDR1 is SGHTA, CDR2 FQGTGA.